This T cell receptor beta chain was sequenced in a study of T cell changes during pregnancy in multiple sclerosis. Sequencing was performed with immunoSEQ multiplex PCR; in TCRdb, only in-frame clones are kept and a portion is missing. The sample carries some 20,000 clones, roughly nine tenths recorded once. V was shortened by 0 bases and J by 6 bases, with 6 bases between the two germline ends. Germline CDR1 GTSNPN, CDR2 SVGIG (reference sequence). CDR3 length: 11 amino acids. The sample was CD8+ T cells from peripheral blood mononuclear cells, taken after pregnancy. This chain links TRBV30 with TRBJ2-7, with D unresolved. The receptor was isolated from a female donor in good health, enrolled as a control in a pregnancy study. In DNA form, the CDR3 reads TGTGCCTGGAGTGTACCCGGCGAGCAGTACTTC. Translating it yields CAWSVPGEQYF.